Each of the 17 T cell receptor beta chains below was sequenced from the same sample in a study of T cell responses to AZD1222 COVID-19 vaccine. Generated by immunoSEQ multiplex PCR, the TCRdb table keeps only in-frame clones and is missing some. The data hold roughly 180,000 clones, with approximately 92% observed a single time. Material: peripheral blood, obtained 28 days after the second dose of the MenACWY control vaccine. The receptors were gathered from an adult who received the MenACWY meningococcal vaccine as a control.

The chain uses TRBV2 and TRBJ1-6, with D perhaps TRBD1 (6 bases). Germline V gene data show CDR1 as SNHLY and CDR2 as FYNNEI. Trimming cost V 2 bases and J 4 bases, with 18 bases left between them. This CDR3 is 18 amino acids long. In DNA, the CDR3 is TGTGCCAGCAGTGAAATGAGGGGGGACGGGACATATAATTCACCCCTCCACTTT. This gives the protein CASSEMRGDGTYNSPLHF.

The chain joins TRBV24-1 to TRBJ2-3; D is unresolved. The CDR3 contains 15 residues. The V end was cut by 6 bases, the J end by 1 base, with 13 bases between. From germline, CDR1 is KGHDR and CDR2 SFDVKD. DNA of the CDR3: TGTGCCACCAGTTTAGGCGATGTCGGCACAGATACGCAGTATTTT. It specifies CATSLGDVGTDTQYF.

The V gene is TRBV5-1, the J gene TRBJ2-6; 8 positions agree with TRBD1. Germline trimming cut 5 bases from V and 0 bases from J; bases unmatched to any gene: 1. This CDR3 contains 15 residues. CDR1 is SGHRS, CDR2 YFSETQ, per germline. The CDR3 nucleotides are TGCGCCAGCAGGGGACAGGCCTCTGGGGCCAACGTCCTGACTTTC. Its protein is CASRGQASGANVLTF.

The chain couples TRBV18 to TRBJ1-2; D is unclear. Trimming took off 0 bases at V and 0 bases at J, with 17 bases between the two ends. Germline assignment: CDR1 KGHSH and CDR2 LQKENI. CDR3 length equals 18 residues. The CDR3 nucleotides read TGTGCCAGCTCACCACCCGGACTCCCGAAAGGTCCTAACTATGGCTACACCTTC. Translation gives CASSPPGLPKGPNYGYTF.

The V gene is TRBV5-1, the J gene TRBJ1-1; D is undetermined. The CDR3 is 13 amino acids. Germline V gene data show CDR1 as SGHRS and CDR2 as YFSETQ. Trimming removed 2 bases at V and 4 bases at J, with 9 bases between. The CDR3 sequence is CASSFGEVTEAFF. The CDR3 DNA follows: TGCGCCAGCAGCTTCGGGGAGGTCACTGAAGCTTTCTTT. Complete variable domain (other parts from reference TRBV5-1 and TRBJ1-1): KAGVTQTPRYLIKTRGQQVTLSCSPISGHRSVSWYQQTPGQGLQFLFEYFSETQRNKGNFPGRFSGRQFSNSRSEMNVSTLELGDSALYLCASSFGEVTEAFFGQGTRLTVV.

This clone was counted a single time. The chain has TRBV2 and TRBJ1-5; D may be TRBD1 (6 bases). V gave up 6 bases and J gave up 6 bases, with 12 bases separating them. The germline V gene has CDR1 SNHLY and CDR2 FYNNEI. CDR3 length: 13 residues. CDR3 sequence: CASRDSFFQPQHF. CDR3 in DNA: TGTGCCAGCAGGGACAGTTTCTTTCAGCCCCAGCATTTT.

The chain recombines TRBV9 with TRBJ1-3; D is unclear. CDR3 length: 17 amino acids. Trimming removed 4 bases from V and 3 bases from J, with 20 bases in between. Germline loops: CDR1 SGDLS, CDR2 YYNGEE. For the CDR3, the DNA is TGTGCCAGCAGCCGAGGGCCCTCTTCAGGCCATGGAAACACCATATATTTT. Its translation is CASSRGPSSGHGNTIYF. Full variable domain (outside the CDR3, taken from reference TRBV9 and TRBJ1-3): DSGVTQTPKHLITATGQRVTLRCSPRSGDLSVYWYQQSLDQGLQFLIQYYNGEERAKGNILERFSAQQFPDLHSELNLSSLELGDSALYFCASSRGPSSGHGNTIYFGEGSWLTVV.

J is TRBJ1-3 and V is TRBV13; no reliable D call. The CDR3 totals 15 residues. Germline V gene sequence: CDR1 PRHDT, CDR2 FYEKMQ (reference sequence). Trimming pared 5 bases from V and 0 bases from J, leaving 11 bases between. The CDR3, as DNA: TGTGCCAGCAGCCGTCCCCGGAGCTCTGGAAACACCATATATTTT. Translation gives CASSRPRSSGNTIYF.

This clone was seen a single time. The sample has other DNA sequences that encode this CDR3 too. The J gene is TRBJ1-5, the V gene TRBV30; D possibly corresponds to TRBD1 (5 bases). The V gene's germline CDR1 is GTSNPN and CDR2 SVGIG (reference sequence). V was cut by 1 base and J by 7 bases, with 11 bases left in between. There are 13 residues in the CDR3. The CDR3 bases are TGTGCCTGGAGTGCCGGGGGATACCAGCCCCAGCATTTT. Translated, it gives CAWSAGGYQPQHF.

This chain connects TRBV6-5 to TRBJ1-6, with 9 bases identical to TRBD1. The CDR3 spans 14 residues. Germline loops: CDR1 MNHEY, CDR2 SVGAGI. With V trimmed by 5 bases and J by 8 bases, 4 bases remained unmatched. The CDR3 sequence: CASSRQGGDSPLHF. The CDR3 DNA reads as TGTGCCAGCAGTCGACAGGGGGGAGATTCACCCCTCCACTTT.

The chain couples TRBV6-5 to TRBJ2-7; the D is unclear. Trimming took 7 bases from V and 3 from J, leaving 16 bases between them. The germline CDR1 and CDR2 sequences are MNHEY and SVGAGI. The CDR3 spans 14 residues. For the CDR3, the DNA is TGTGCCAGCAAACCCCCAAACTTACACTACGAGCAGTACTTC. Protein: CASKPPNLHYEQYF.

The J gene is TRBJ1-4, the V gene TRBV6-5, with 7 bases fitting TRBD1. This CDR3 spans 15 amino acids. Germline CDR1 MNHEY, CDR2 SVGAGI. The V segment lost 6 bases and the J segment 2 bases; nucleotides outside the gene matches: 6. The CDR3 sequence is CASRPDRVTNEKLFF. The CDR3 bases are TGTGCCAGCAGGCCCGACAGGGTGACTAATGAAAAACTGTTTTTT.

The rearrangement links TRBV29-1 to TRBJ2-6; D is unresolved. CDR3 size: 14 residues. The germline V and J ends were trimmed by 7 bases and 1 base, with 11 bases remaining between them. The V gene's germline CDR1 is SQVTM and CDR2 ANQGSEA. The CDR3 spells CSASAGSGANVLTF. The CDR3 nucleotides read TGCAGCGCCTCCGCCGGGTCTGGGGCCAACGTCCTGACTTTC. Full variable domain (rest looked up from reference TRBV29-1 and TRBJ2-6): SAVISQKPSRDICQRGTSLTIQCQVDSQVTMMFWYRQQPGQSLTLIATANQGSEATYESGFVIDKFPISRPNLTFSTLTVSNMSPEDSSIYLCSASAGSGANVLTFGAGSRLTVL.

This chain links TRBV3-1 (or the pseudogene TRBV3-2) with TRBJ1-6; D perhaps matches TRBD1 (5 bases). The CDR3 covers 15 residues. CDR1 and CDR2 (germline): LGHDT, YNNKEL (reference sequence). Trimming left V 1 base short and J 6 bases short, with 10 bases between. The CDR3 nucleotides are TGTGCCAGCAGCCAAGCTGAGGGGATTAATTCACCCCTCCACTTT. Amino acid sequence: CASSQAEGINSPLHF.

V gene TRBV7-8 combines with J gene TRBJ1-2; TRBD1 might be the D (6 bases). V was clipped by 6 bases and J by 7 bases, with 21 bases between them. The CDR3 has 15 amino acids. Germline V gene lookup returns CDR1 SGHVS and CDR2 FQNEAQ. The CDR3 is CASSPRTELSGGYTF. DNA of the CDR3: TGTGCCAGCAGTCCCCGGACAGAACTTTCGGGTGGCTACACCTTC.

The sample holds one count of this clone. This chain uses TRBV6-1 with TRBJ1-2; no clear D. The V and J ends lost 1 base and 4 bases respectively, with 16 bases between them. The CDR3 extends over 16 amino acids. The V gene's germline CDR1 is MNHNS and CDR2 SASEGT. CDR3 region: CASSEEGPQRAYGYTF. CDR3 DNA: TGTGCCAGCAGTGAAGAGGGTCCACAAAGAGCCTATGGCTACACCTTC.

About this clone: This CDR3 is also generated by other DNA sequences in the sample. The V gene is TRBV5-1, the J gene TRBJ2-5; D unclear. Germline V lookup: CDR1 SGHRS, CDR2 YFSETQ. The V end lost 2 bases, the J end lost 3 bases, and 2 bases lay between the germline ends. This CDR3 spans 11 amino acids. CDR3 residues: CASSLEETQYF. CDR3 nucleotide sequence: TGCGCCAGCAGCTTAGAAGAGACCCAGTACTTC.